Below, 25 T cell receptor beta chains from the same sample are listed, as sequenced in a study of memory CD4+ T cells and cytomegalovirus serostatus. Single viable CD3+CD4+CD8-CD45RO+ cells were sorted as the memory CD4+ T cells. Here immunoSEQ multiplex PCR was the method, and the copy in TCRdb shows in-frame clones only, minus some. The data show around 30,000 clones, with under 80% seen just once and less than 0.65% held by the top ten. Input material: memory CD4+ T cells from blood. Receptor source: an adult in good health and CMV-seronegative. Some clones in this sample may be carry-over from other donors' samples.

The chain links TRBV4-1 to TRBJ1-3; 7 bases are shared with TRBD1. Germline-derived CDR1 and CDR2 are MGHRA and YSYEKL. CDR3 length: 17 residues. J gave up 2 bases and V 4 bases, and 11 bases lay outside the gene matches. CDR3 sequence reads: CASSPQPAGTAGNTIYF. The CDR3 DNA reads TGCGCCAGCAGCCCGCAACCCGCTGGGACAGCTGGAAACACCATATATTTT.

The rearrangement links TRBV10-2 to TRBJ2-1; 7 bases map to TRBD2. V shed 4 bases and J 15 bases; nucleotides not matched to a gene: 12. This CDR3 contains 13 residues. Germline-derived CDR1 and CDR2 are WSHSY and SAAADI. For the CDR3, the DNA is TGCGCCAGCAGTGGTCTTAGCGGGCATGATCGGTTCTTC. Translated, it gives CASSGLSGHDRFF.

The V call is TRBV4-1, the J call TRBJ1-1, with 9 bases fitting TRBD1. This CDR3 contains 15 residues. The V gene end was trimmed by 5 bases and the J gene end by 2 bases; junction bases not matched to a gene: 6. From germline, CDR1 is MGHRA and CDR2 YSYEKL. The CDR3 DNA sequence: TGCGCCAGCAGCTCTGTGACAGGGGGAAACACTGAAGCTTTCTTT. The encoded protein is CASSSVTGGNTEAFF.

The J gene is TRBJ2-2, the V gene TRBV2, with 7 bases matching TRBD1. This CDR3 has 15 residues. CDR1 SNHLY and CDR2 FYNNEI come from the germline V gene. Trimming cost V 8 bases and J 7 bases; bases outside gene matches: 13. CDR3 nucleotide sequence: TGTGCCAGCGGAGCCGGGACAGTTGTCGGCGGGGAGCTGTTTTTT. Protein sequence: CASGAGTVVGGELFF. The variable domain in full, completed from reference TRBV2 and TRBJ2-2, reads EPEVTQTPSHQVTQMGQEVILRCVPISNHLYFYWYRQILGQKVEFLVSFYNNEISEKSEIFDDQFSVERPDGSNFTLKIRSTKLEDSAMYFCASGAGTVVGGELFFGEGSRLTVL.

The chain has TRBV11-3 and TRBJ2-2; D is tentatively TRBD1 or TRBD2 (5 bases each). The germline CDR1 and CDR2 sequences are SGHNT and YENEEA. The germline V and J ends were trimmed by 3 bases and 7 bases, with 18 bases remaining between them. The CDR3 is 16 amino acids. The CDR3 DNA is TGTGCCAGCAGCTTCTCCGGGACCGGACCCGTCGGGGAGCTGTTTTTT. Translation: CASSFSGTGPVGELFF.

This chain links TRBV13 with TRBJ2-6; a possible D gene is TRBD1 (5 bases). The length of the CDR3 is 15 residues. Trimming removed 4 bases from V and 0 bases from J, with 7 bases in between. Looked up from germline, CDR1 is PRHDT and CDR2 is FYEKMQ (reference sequence). The CDR3 region is CASSSGFSGANVLTF. CDR3 bases: TGTGCCAGCAGCTCAGGGTTCTCTGGGGCCAACGTCCTGACTTTC.

This clone is a singleton in its sample. The chain combines TRBV18 with TRBJ1-1, with D unresolved. Germline CDR1 is KGHSH and CDR2 is LQKENI. Trimming cost V 3 bases and J 6 bases, with 14 bases left between them. The CDR3 contains 14 residues. DNA of the CDR3: TGTGCCAGCTCACCTTCAACCCAGGCTTCTGAAGCTTTCTTT. The encoded protein is CASSPSTQASEAFF.

This sequence joins TRBV30 and TRBJ2-7; the match to TRBD2 covers 9 bases. The CDR3 has 13 amino acids. Per germline, CDR1 GTSNPN and CDR2 SVGIG (reference sequence). The V gene end was trimmed by 7 bases and the J gene end by 12 bases; junction bases not matched to a gene: 16. DNA for the CDR3: TGTGCCTCAATAGGCGGGGGGGCCCCCGTCACGTACTTC. This translates into CASIGGGAPVTYF.

This chain joins TRBV4-2 and TRBJ1-1; D ambiguous. The CDR3 extends over 16 amino acids. Trimming took 0 bases from V and 5 from J, leaving 16 bases between them. Germline CDR1 LGHNA, CDR2 YNFKEQ. CDR3 sequence: CASSQEGWGAETEAFF. As DNA, the CDR3 is TGTGCCAGCAGCCAAGAAGGCTGGGGAGCGGAAACTGAAGCTTTCTTT.

This clone has only a few counts. This same CDR3 is encoded by further DNA sequences in the sample. The gene calls are TRBV30 and TRBJ1-5; the D is unclear. V was shortened by 2 bases and J by 0 bases, with 5 bases between the two germline ends. Germline V gene data show CDR1 as GTSNPN and CDR2 as SVGIG (reference sequence). This CDR3 spans 13 amino acids. DNA for the CDR3: TGTGCCTGGAGTTCGGATAGCAATCAGCCCCAGCATTTT. It specifies CAWSSDSNQPQHF.

The chain uses TRBV7-8 and TRBJ2-3, with 8 bases fitting TRBD2. There are 14 residues in the CDR3. After removal of 6 bases from V and 3 bases from J, the junction contained 5 bases not matched to a gene. Germline V gives CDR1 SGHVS, CDR2 FQNEAQ. The CDR3 sequence is CASRRGARTDTQYF. DNA for the CDR3: TGTGCCAGCAGGCGGGGGGCCCGAACAGATACGCAGTATTTT.

J is TRBJ2-7 and V is TRBV9; 7 nucleotides agree with TRBD1. The germline gives CDR1 SGDLS, CDR2 YYNGEE. The CDR3 consists of 15 residues. With V trimmed by 3 bases and J by 7 bases, 13 bases remained unmatched. CDR3 in amino acids: CASSGRDSLGGEQYF. The CDR3 DNA is TGTGCCAGCAGCGGCCGGGACAGCCTAGGAGGAGAGCAGTACTTC.

The chain is built from TRBV19 and TRBJ1-4, with 9 bases lining up with TRBD1. J gave up 5 bases and V 3 bases, and 1 base lay outside the gene matches. CDR1 LNHDA and CDR2 SQIVND come from the germline V gene (reference sequence). The CDR3 runs 14 residues. The CDR3 bases are TGTGCCAGTAGTATGGGGACAGGGAATGAAAAACTGTTTTTT. Translation gives CASSMGTGNEKLFF.

The chain links TRBV19 to TRBJ1-3; D call uncertain. Per the germline V gene, CDR1 is LNHDA and CDR2 is SQIVND (reference sequence). CDR3 length: 14 residues. V shed 2 bases and J shed 2 bases, with 7 bases lying between them. The CDR3 region is CASSITRAGNTIYF. CDR3 nucleotide sequence: TGTGCCAGTAGTATAACCCGGGCTGGAAACACCATATATTTT.

CDR3 DNA: TGTGCCAGCAGGGGACAGGCCCTATTCTCACCCCTCCACTTT. Amino acids: CASRGQALFSPLHF. The chain carries TRBV6-5 and TRBJ1-6; 8 nucleotides align to TRBD1. CDR3 length: 14 amino acids. The J segment lost 10 bases and the V segment lost 6 bases, leaving 8 bases of the junction unmatched. Germline CDR1 and CDR2: MNHEY and SVGAGI.

The chain employs TRBV4-3 and TRBJ2-7; 7 bases are shared with TRBD1. The CDR3 is 14 residues long. CDR1 LGHNA and CDR2 YSLEER come from the germline V gene. Losses at the gene ends were 4 bases for V and 0 bases for J; bases not matched to a gene: 3. CDR3 bases: TGCGCCAGCAGCCTTGCAGGGGGCTCCTACGAGCAGTACTTC. This encodes CASSLAGGSYEQYF.

V usage is TRBV4-1 and J usage is TRBJ2-4, with 7 nucleotides matching TRBD1. In germline, CDR1 is MGHRA, CDR2 YSYEKL. J gave up 5 bases and V 4 bases, and 8 bases lay outside the gene matches. The length of the CDR3 is 15 residues. The CDR3 protein is CASSRERTGENIQYF. The CDR3 DNA reads TGCGCCAGCAGCCGGGAACGGACAGGAGAAAACATTCAGTACTTC.

The CDR3 nucleotides read TGTGCCAGCAGCTCGTATAGTCCCGAAATGAACACTGAAGCTTTCTTT. This codes for CASSSYSPEMNTEAFF. This chain uses TRBV11-2 with TRBJ1-1, with D unclear. Trimming cost V 4 bases and J 0 bases, with 15 bases left between them. This CDR3 spans 16 amino acids. The germline V gene has CDR1 SGHAT and CDR2 FQNNGV.

V is TRBV18 and J is TRBJ1-1; TRBD1 matches at 7 bases. The CDR3 totals 13 residues. Per the germline V gene, CDR1 is KGHSH and CDR2 is LQKENI. V lost 6 bases to trimming and J lost 11 bases; unmatched junction nucleotides: 12. The CDR3 loop reads CASSSGTATQAFF. Written as DNA, the CDR3 is TGTGCCAGCTCCTCAGGGACAGCCACTCAGGCTTTCTTT.

The chain links TRBV9 to TRBJ2-1; D might be TRBD2 (5 bases). The V gene lost 0 bases and the J gene lost 1 base, with 8 bases spanning the gap. Germline values: CDR1 SGDLS, CDR2 YYNGEE. The CDR3 spans 15 residues. The CDR3 bases are TGTGCCAGCAGCGTAGCGGACTCATCCTACAATGAGCAGTTCTTC. Protein: CASSVADSSYNEQFF. Full variable domain (outside the CDR3, taken from reference TRBV9 and TRBJ2-1): DSGVTQTPKHLITATGQRVTLRCSPRSGDLSVYWYQQSLDQGLQFLIQYYNGEERAKGNILERFSAQQFPDLHSELNLSSLELGDSALYFCASSVADSSYNEQFFGPGTRLTVL.

The chain employs TRBV6-6 and TRBJ2-7; 10 bases fit TRBD2. The CDR3 length is 15 residues. Germline V gene data show CDR1 as MNHNY and CDR2 as SVGAGI (reference sequence). V was pared by 8 bases and J by 2 bases, with 9 bases of the junction left unmatched. Here the CDR3 DNA reads TGTGCCAGCGGTCGTAGCGGGGGGCGCCCCTACGAGCAGTACTTC. Its translation is CASGRSGGRPYEQYF.

This clone was recorded a few times. This chain links TRBV29-1 with TRBJ1-1, with a possible D match to TRBD1 (5 bases). The CDR3 is 17 residues long. Germline values: CDR1 SQVTM, CDR2 ANQGSEA. Trimming left V 6 bases short and J 1 base short, with 24 bases between. The CDR3 is CSVEAGTYSSRNTEAFF. CDR3 nucleotides: TGCAGCGTCGAGGCCGGGACCTACTCTTCGAGGAACACTGAAGCTTTCTTT.

This clone was seen just once. The chain combines TRBV15 with TRBJ2-3, with 7 bases aligning to TRBD2. The CDR3 totals 13 residues. The germline V gene encodes CDR1 LNHNV and CDR2 YYDKDF (reference sequence). V shed 10 bases, J shed 9 bases, and the junction held 13 bases outside the gene matches. The CDR3 nucleotides are TGTGCCAGTTCGTCCCGGGGGGAGGGGACGCAGTATTTT. It translates to CASSSRGEGTQYF.

The V gene is TRBV5-6, the J gene TRBJ1-6, with 10 bases matching TRBD1. CDR1 is SGHDT and CDR2 is YYEEEE in the germline V gene. J was trimmed by 6 bases and V by 4 bases; bases with no gene match: 1. This CDR3 has 14 residues. In nucleotides, the CDR3 is TGTGCCAGCAGCCGGGACAGGGGTAATTCACCCCTCCACTTT. Its translation is CASSRDRGNSPLHF. The entire variable domain, with the rest obtained from reference TRBV5-6 and TRBJ1-6, is as follows: DAGVTQSPTHLIKTRGQQVTLRCSPKSGHDTVSWYQQALGQGPQFIFQYYEEEERQRGNFPDRFSGHQFPNYSSELNVNALLLGDSALYLCASSRDRGNSPLHFGNGTRLTVT.

Only a few counts were recorded for this clone. The chain carries TRBV5-4 and TRBJ2-1; TRBD2 matches at 16 bases. The CDR3 contains 15 residues. The junction had 3 bases not matched to a gene; V was cut back by 3 bases and J by 9 bases. The germline V gene has CDR1 SGHNT and CDR2 YYREEE (reference sequence). The CDR3 sequence is CASSSGLAGGLEQFF. The CDR3 coding sequence is TGTGCCAGCAGCTCGGGACTAGCGGGGGGGCTTGAGCAGTTCTTC.